This T cell receptor beta chain was profiled in a study of T cell responses to AZD1222 COVID-19 vaccine. General observations from the study: The study found Spike-specific TCR breadth and depth rose after two AZD1222 doses.

Germline V CDR1 and CDR2: SGHRS, YFSETQ. The CDR3 is made up of 13 amino acids. The germline V and J ends were trimmed by 1 base and 10 bases, with 14 bases remaining between them. This table comes from immunoSEQ multiplex PCR, and its TCRdb copy is limited to in-frame clones, with some not included. The sample lists fewer than 200,000 clones; roughly 92% were seen once. Points on this clone: The antigen is unknown.

The chain recombines TRBV5-1 with TRBJ1-1; D gene ambiguous. The sequence derives from an adult in good health. Specimen: peripheral blood, collected on day 0 of AZD1222 vaccination. The CDR3 loop reads CASSLIPPRGAFF. The CDR3 DNA is TGCGCCAGCAGCTTGATCCCCCCTCGGGGAGCTTTCTTT.